Shown below are 30 T cell receptor beta chains from a single sample sequenced in a study of cytomegalovirus exposure and HLA in healthy donors (dated by TCRdb to between 2016 and 2019). Library construction relied on the immunoSEQ multiplex PCR assay. For the multiplex PCR, a mixture combining 60 forward primers for TCR Vbeta segments and 13 reverse primers for TCR Jbeta segments was used. The clones in this table, taken by TCRdb from immuneACCESS, are in-frame only. Not every clone is retained; where verified, under half of the shortfall comes from an unresolved V gene, and the cause of the rest is unknown. Counted in this sample were around 120,000 clones; approximately 76% of them appeared once. The ten top clones hold 30% of the sample. The sequencing sample was made of PBMCs. These receptors were taken from a man aged 55-75 years in good health and CMV-seropositive.

This chain links TRBV19 with TRBJ2-3, with TRBD1 identical over 9 bases. Germline trimming cut 5 bases from V and 0 bases from J; bases unmatched to any gene: 6. The CDR3 has 16 amino acids. Germline V gives CDR1 LNHDA, CDR2 SQIVND (reference sequence). The CDR3 DNA sequence: TGTGCCAGTAGTGTCGGGACAGGGACTAGCACAGATACGCAGTATTTT. Amino acid sequence: CASSVGTGTSTDTQYF.

This clone was found a few times. The rearrangement uses TRBV5-1 and TRBJ1-3, with D possibly being TRBD1 (6 bases). Trimming cost V 4 bases and J 3 bases, with 14 bases left between them. The CDR3 is 15 residues long. Germline values: CDR1 SGHRS, CDR2 YFSETQ. Here the CDR3 reads CASSDLQGGGNTIYF. The CDR3 DNA follows: TGCGCCAGCAGCGATCTACAGGGCGGTGGAAACACCATATATTTT.

The chain links TRBV11-1 to TRBJ2-1; TRBD2 matches at 11 bases. The CDR3 spans 17 residues. The junction had 7 bases not matched to a gene; V was cut back by 5 bases and J by 1 base. The germline gives CDR1 SGHAT, CDR2 FQDESV (reference sequence). The CDR3 DNA reads TGTGCCAGCAGCCCCCCGGGACTAGCGGAGTCCTACAATGAGCAGTTCTTC. This encodes CASSPPGLAESYNEQFF.

V and J are TRBV9 and TRBJ1-1; 7 bases are a match to TRBD1. Per the germline V gene, CDR1 is SGDLS and CDR2 is YYNGEE. The CDR3 covers 15 residues. After removal of 4 bases from V and 3 bases from J, the junction contained 9 bases not matched to a gene. DNA of the CDR3: TGTGCCAGCAGCCCCAGACAGGGTGGGGACACTGAAGCTTTCTTT. This sequence encodes CASSPRQGGDTEAFF.

This clone was found a few times. The J gene is TRBJ2-3, the V gene TRBV5-4; TRBD1 might be the D (5 bases). Trimming removed 0 bases at V and 6 bases at J, with 14 bases between. The CDR3 consists of 15 residues. Germline assignment: CDR1 SGHNT and CDR2 YYREEE (reference sequence). CDR3 sequence reads: CASSLGVLRVDTQYF. The CDR3 DNA sequence: TGTGCCAGCAGCTTGGGTGTGCTCAGGGTGGATACGCAGTATTTT.

This clone came up a few times. This chain connects TRBV10-2 to TRBJ2-5; TRBD1 is a possible D gene (6 bases). Germline CDR1 is WSHSY and CDR2 is SAAADI. Between the trimmed V and J ends, which lost 5 bases and 0 bases, there was a span of 13 bases. The CDR3 runs to 15 residues. The CDR3 DNA reads as TGCGCCAGCAGTAAACAGGGCTGGTACCAAGAGACCCAGTACTTC. It specifies CASSKQGWYQETQYF.

The rearrangement joins TRBV7-9 to TRBJ2-7; 8 bases map to TRBD1. V lost 4 bases and J lost 1; bases outside the gene matches: 6. CDR3 length: 15 residues. Looked up from germline, CDR1 is SEHNR and CDR2 is FQNEAQ (reference sequence). The CDR3 DNA sequence: TGTGCCAGCAGCTCGACAGGGGCCACTTCCTACGAGCAGTACTTC. Translating it yields CASSSTGATSYEQYF.

V gene TRBV7-3 combines with J gene TRBJ1-2, with 8 bases that match TRBD1. CDR1 and CDR2 from the germline V gene are SGHTA and FQGTGA. The CDR3 totals 13 residues. Trimming took 4 bases from V and 10 from J; bases not matched to a gene: 8. In DNA form, the CDR3 reads TGTGCCAGCAGCTCCGTACAGGGGGATGTCTACACCTTC. It translates to CASSSVQGDVYTF.

The chain has TRBV6-5 and TRBJ1-2, with 9 bases matching TRBD1. CDR1 is MNHEY, CDR2 SVGAGI, per germline. The CDR3 spans 15 residues. The V and J ends lost 6 bases and 4 bases, in that order; junction bases with no gene match: 9. CDR3 region: CASSSTGQGVYGYTF. The CDR3 nucleotides read TGTGCCAGCAGCTCCACGGGACAGGGTGTCTATGGCTACACCTTC.

This chain uses TRBV11-2 with TRBJ2-3; 11 bases line up with TRBD2. This CDR3 has 16 amino acids. V lost 3 bases to trimming and J lost 0 bases; unmatched junction nucleotides: 2. The germline CDR1 and CDR2 sequences are SGHAT and FQNNGV. The CDR3 DNA reads as TGTGCCAGCAGCTTCCGACTAGCGGGAAGCACAGATACGCAGTATTTT. This codes for CASSFRLAGSTDTQYF.

The chain couples TRBV18 to TRBJ2-6, with 11 bases that match TRBD1. CDR1 and CDR2 (germline): KGHSH, LQKENI. J lost 1 base, V lost 5 bases, and 7 bases had no gene match. This CDR3 has 18 amino acids. The CDR3 sequence: CASSMVGQGASGANVLTF. The CDR3 DNA reads as TGTGCCAGCTCAATGGTCGGACAGGGGGCTTCTGGGGCCAACGTCCTGACTTTC.

This clone was counted a single time. The chain links TRBV6-5 to TRBJ1-1; 9 bases are shared with TRBD1. V gave up 6 bases and J gave up 3 bases; unmatched junction bases: 8. The V gene's germline CDR1 is MNHEY and CDR2 SVGAGI. This CDR3 comprises 15 residues. CDR3: CASRRHRGPDTEAFF. The CDR3 DNA sequence: TGTGCCAGCAGGCGTCACAGGGGGCCAGACACTGAAGCTTTCTTT.

The CDR3 loop is CASSINLVSNTEAFF. Here the CDR3 DNA reads TGTGCCAGCAGCATTAATCTTGTCTCGAACACTGAAGCTTTCTTT. This sequence joins TRBV7-9 and TRBJ1-1, with no clear D. The V gene lost 5 bases and the J gene lost 1 base, with 14 bases spanning the gap. CDR1 is SEHNR, CDR2 FQNEAQ, per germline (reference sequence). This CDR3 is 15 amino acids long.

The chain uses TRBV5-6 and TRBJ2-5; 11 bases are shared with TRBD2. With V trimmed by 3 bases and J by 4 bases, 2 bases remained unmatched. The CDR3 extends over 14 amino acids. Germline lookup yields CDR1 SGHDT and CDR2 YYEEEE. In DNA, the CDR3 is TGTGCCAGCAGCTATAGCGGGGGGGCAGAGACCCAGTACTTC. Encoded protein: CASSYSGGAETQYF.

The chain employs TRBV19 and TRBJ2-3; D is unresolved. The V gene's germline CDR1 is LNHDA and CDR2 SQIVND (reference sequence). This CDR3 contains 14 residues. V was trimmed by 5 bases and J by 0 bases, leaving 9 bases between them. CDR3 sequence: CASSRSYSTDTQYF. DNA for the CDR3: TGTGCCAGTAGTCGGAGTTACAGCACAGATACGCAGTATTTT.

This clone occurred a few times. This chain uses TRBV2 with TRBJ1-2; 10 positions agree with TRBD1. After removal of 6 bases from V and 2 bases from J, the junction contained 6 bases not matched to a gene. The CDR3 covers 15 residues. Germline CDR1 SNHLY, CDR2 FYNNEI. The CDR3 DNA sequence: TGTGCCAGCAGCCAGGGACAGGGGATGAACTATGGCTACACCTTC. Protein: CASSQGQGMNYGYTF.

The chain links TRBV9 to TRBJ1-6, with TRBD1 matching over 7 bases. With V trimmed by 3 bases and J by 7 bases, 10 bases remained unmatched. CDR3 length: 16 amino acids. CDR1 and CDR2 (germline): SGDLS, YYNGEE. Written as DNA, the CDR3 is TGTGCCAGCAGCGCCCGACAGGGTTCGATCAATTCACCCCTCCACTTT. Translation: CASSARQGSINSPLHF. The full variable domain, completed using reference TRBV9 and TRBJ1-6, is DSGVTQTPKHLITATGQRVTLRCSPRSGDLSVYWYQQSLDQGLQFLIQYYNGEERAKGNILERFSAQQFPDLHSELNLSSLELGDSALYFCASSARQGSINSPLHFGNGTRLTVT.

The rearrangement uses TRBV11-3 and TRBJ2-7, with D maybe TRBD2 (5 bases). The ends were cut back, 0 bases at V and 5 bases at J, with 14 bases in the middle. Per germline, CDR1 SGHNT and CDR2 YENEEA. This CDR3 is built from 15 residues. The CDR3 loop is CASSLEGGRRNEQYF. DNA for the CDR3: TGTGCCAGCAGCTTAGAAGGCGGGCGGCGAAACGAGCAGTACTTC. Variable domain in full (rest from reference TRBV11-3 and TRBJ2-7): EAGVVQSPRYKIIEKKQPVAFWCNPISGHNTLYWYLQNLGQGPELLIRYENEEAVDDSQLPKDRFSAERLKGVDSTLKIQPAELGDSAVYLCASSLEGGRRNEQYFGPGTRLTVT.

V usage is TRBV5-1 and J usage is TRBJ2-5, with TRBD2 identical over 13 bases. The CDR3 consists of 17 residues. Trimming at V came to 4 bases and at J to 5 bases, leaving 11 bases not matched to a gene. Germline CDR1 is SGHRS and CDR2 is YFSETQ. The CDR3 reads CASSATGTSGDWETQYF. CDR3 sequence (DNA): TGCGCCAGCAGCGCCACCGGGACTAGCGGGGACTGGGAGACCCAGTACTTC.

The chain combines TRBV29-1 with TRBJ2-1, with D perhaps TRBD2 (7 bases). The V gene lost 6 bases and the J gene lost 8 bases, with 23 bases spanning the gap. Germline V CDR1 and CDR2: SQVTM, ANQGSEA. The CDR3 runs 15 residues. CDR3 nucleotide sequence: TGCAGCGTCGCGGTGGGGGGGCGGGCGGGGGATGAGCAGTTCTTC. Translating it yields CSVAVGGRAGDEQFF.

V is TRBV5-4 and J is TRBJ2-3; no clear D gene. The V end was cut by 2 bases, the J end by 6 bases, with 10 bases between. The CDR3 contains 13 residues. Germline loops: CDR1 SGHNT, CDR2 YYREEE (reference sequence). CDR3 amino acids: CASSFPSEDTQYF. CDR3 DNA: TGTGCCAGCAGCTTTCCTAGTGAGGATACGCAGTATTTT.

The CDR3 sequence is CASSQRSSQTGGTEAFF. CDR3 sequence (DNA): TGTGCCAGCAGCCAAAGGTCATCCCAGACAGGGGGCACTGAAGCTTTCTTT. V is TRBV11-1 and J is TRBJ1-1, with 9 bases that match TRBD1. The CDR3 runs to 17 residues. The V gene end was trimmed by 5 bases and the J gene end by 4 bases; junction bases not matched to a gene: 14. Looked up from germline, CDR1 is SGHAT and CDR2 is FQDESV (reference sequence).

With regard to this clone: This specimen includes other DNA sequences encoding the same CDR3. As DNA, the CDR3 is TGCGCCAGCAGCTCCGGGGACAGGGGCGAGCAGTACTTC. Amino acid sequence: CASSSGDRGEQYF. The chain combines TRBV5-1 with TRBJ2-7, with 10 bases that match TRBD1. V dropped 3 bases and J dropped 6; count of bases not matched to a gene: 3. Looked up from germline, CDR1 is SGHRS and CDR2 is YFSETQ. CDR3 length: 13 residues.

The chain carries TRBV4-2 and TRBJ2-7; no clear D gene. The CDR3 spans 14 residues. The germline V gene has CDR1 LGHNA and CDR2 YNFKEQ. V was cut by 3 bases and J by 6 bases, with 15 bases left in between. The CDR3 loop is CASSQTPSVGEQYF. In DNA form, the CDR3 reads TGTGCCAGCAGCCAGACCCCGAGCGTGGGCGAGCAGTACTTC.

The chain employs TRBV2 and TRBJ2-7, with no clear D. The germline CDR1 and CDR2 sequences are SNHLY and FYNNEI. Trimming left V 3 bases short and J 2 bases short, with 8 bases between. The CDR3 loop spans 13 amino acids. Here the CDR3 DNA reads TGTGCCAGCAGTGAGGCAGATACCTACGAGCAGTACTTC. Protein product: CASSEADTYEQYF. Variable domain in full (rest from reference TRBV2 and TRBJ2-7): EPEVTQTPSHQVTQMGQEVILRCVPISNHLYFYWYRQILGQKVEFLVSFYNNEISEKSEIFDDQFSVERPDGSNFTLKIRSTKLEDSAMYFCASSEADTYEQYFGPGTRLTVT.

V and J are TRBV5-1 and TRBJ2-3, with 7 bases that match TRBD2. The CDR3 has 17 amino acids. Per the germline V gene, CDR1 is SGHRS and CDR2 is YFSETQ. V was pared by 3 bases and J by 4 bases, with 14 bases of the junction left unmatched. CDR3 sequence (DNA): TGCGCCAGCAGCTCGAGGTTTGCGGGAGACGGCGCAGATACGCAGTATTTT. Its protein is CASSSRFAGDGADTQYF.

The V and J genes are TRBV5-6 and TRBJ2-2; D not certain. CDR3 size: 16 residues. Per germline, CDR1 SGHDT and CDR2 YYEEEE. The ends were cut back, 0 bases at V and 1 base at J, with 10 bases in the middle. For the CDR3, the DNA is TGTGCCAGCAGCTTGGCCTTGCGGCAGAACACCGGGGAGCTGTTTTTT. It yields the protein CASSLALRQNTGELFF.

The chain joins TRBV29-1 to TRBJ2-1; 10 nucleotides align to TRBD1. The CDR3 covers 14 residues. Trimming cost V 7 bases and J 2 bases; bases outside gene matches: 5. CDR1 is SQVTM and CDR2 is ANQGSEA in the germline V gene. In nucleotides, the CDR3 is TGCAGCGCGGGACAGGGGAGGACCTACAATGAGCAGTTCTTC. This gives the protein CSAGQGRTYNEQFF.

J is TRBJ1-2 and V is TRBV20-1; D gene ambiguous. This CDR3 is built from 11 residues. Germline-derived CDR1 and CDR2 are DFQATT and SNEGSKA (reference sequence). Trimming cost V 6 bases and J 8 bases, with 13 bases left between them. The CDR3 nucleotides read TGCAGTGCCCGTCGGAGCAAGGGCTACACCTTC. Residues: CSARRSKGYTF.

This clone has just one count. The genes are TRBV2 and TRBJ1-5; 7 positions match TRBD1. With V trimmed by 6 bases and J by 6 bases, 5 bases remained unmatched. The CDR3 loop spans 13 amino acids. Germline V gene lookup returns CDR1 SNHLY and CDR2 FYNNEI. CDR3: CASRDRAGQPQHF. CDR3 coding DNA: TGTGCCAGCAGAGACAGGGCGGGTCAGCCCCAGCATTTT.